Below, 32 T cell receptor beta chains from the same sample are listed, as sequenced in a study of Tregs in tolerant kidney transplant recipients. Method: immunoSEQ multiplex PCR; TCRdb's copy keeps in-frame clones and lacks some. The table has roughly 250,000 clones, 84% seen once. The sample comprised CD4+ T cells from blood. Receptors were obtained from a human donor in good health.

This clone has a handful of counts. The gene calls are TRBV15 and TRBJ1-5, with 8 bases fitting TRBD1. This CDR3 region has 18 residues. Germline CDR1 and CDR2: LNHNV and YYDKDF (reference sequence). V was pared by 2 bases and J by 0 bases, with 9 bases of the junction left unmatched. In nucleotides, the CDR3 is TGTGCCACCAGCAGAAACCCCGGGACAGGACCTAGCAATCAGCCCCAGCATTTT. Translation: CATSRNPGTGPSNQPQHF.

The V and J genes are TRBV19 and TRBJ1-1; 8 bases align to TRBD1. V dropped 6 bases and J dropped 6; count of bases not matched to a gene: 6. The CDR3 has 13 amino acids. The V gene's germline CDR1 is LNHDA and CDR2 SQIVND (reference sequence). DNA of the CDR3: TGTGCCAGTAGCGGTCAGGGGGCGGCTGAAGCTTTCTTT. Translating it yields CASSGQGAAEAFF.

The rearrangement joins TRBV11-2 to TRBJ1-3, with 8 bases fitting TRBD1. The CDR3 consists of 17 residues. J lost 0 bases, V lost 3 bases, and 7 bases had no gene match. The V gene's germline CDR1 is SGHAT and CDR2 FQNNGV. The CDR3 sequence: CASSFRVTGGSGNTIYF. CDR3 bases: TGTGCCAGCAGCTTTAGGGTCACAGGGGGCTCTGGAAACACCATATATTTT.

J is TRBJ2-1 and V is TRBV2; 7 bases line up with TRBD1. The CDR3 sequence is 16 residues long. V shed 4 bases and J 5 bases; nucleotides not matched to a gene: 11. Germline CDR1 SNHLY, CDR2 FYNNEI. CDR3 amino acids: CASSARAGTVNNEQFF. Written as DNA, the CDR3 is TGTGCCAGCAGTGCACGTGCCGGGACAGTTAACAATGAGCAGTTCTTC.

This clone was observed a single time. This rearrangement joins TRBV18 to TRBJ2-6; TRBD2 matches 10 bases. This CDR3 contains 20 residues. The ends lost 4 bases at V and 3 bases at J; junction bases unmatched: 15. The germline V gene encodes CDR1 KGHSH and CDR2 LQKENI. The CDR3 here is CASSLIRTSGPGHGANVLTF. DNA of the CDR3: TGTGCCAGCTCACTGATAAGGACTAGCGGTCCGGGGCATGGGGCCAACGTCCTGACTTTC.

The chain recombines TRBV5-8 with TRBJ1-2; unclear D gene. The CDR3 runs 13 residues. The V gene's germline CDR1 is SGHTS and CDR2 YDEGEE. V was shortened by 2 bases and J by 6 bases, with 11 bases between the two germline ends. In DNA, the CDR3 is TGTGCCAGCAGCTTCCAGCCACAAGATGGCTACACCTTC. It codes for CASSFQPQDGYTF.

V gene TRBV18 combines with J gene TRBJ1-2; weak D call: TRBD1 (5 bases). Deletions cut 6 bases from V and 7 bases from J, with 15 bases between. This CDR3 has 13 amino acids. The germline gives CDR1 KGHSH, CDR2 LQKENI. The CDR3 region is CASSPTGDRGYTF. The DNA for the CDR3 is TGTGCCAGCTCGCCGACGGGGGACCGTGGCTACACCTTC.

Notes on this clone: Other DNA sequences within the sample encode an identical CDR3. V gene TRBV10-3 combines with J gene TRBJ2-5; D is ambiguous. The CDR3 spans 11 residues. With 5 bases removed from V and 2 bases from J, the gap between germline ends came to 3 bases. The V gene's germline CDR1 is ENHRY and CDR2 SYGVKD. The CDR3 region has the DNA TGTGCCATCAGTCAACAAGAGACCCAGTACTTC. Amino acids: CAISQQETQYF.

The rearrangement joins TRBV30 to TRBJ2-1; 7 nucleotides align to TRBD1. The V segment lost 4 bases and the J segment 0 bases; nucleotides outside the gene matches: 12. This CDR3 has 17 residues. Germline CDR1 GTSNPN, CDR2 SVGIG (reference sequence). The CDR3 region is CAWTRGRDSSSYNEQFF. In nucleotides, the CDR3 is TGTGCCTGGACCCGAGGACGGGACAGCAGCTCCTACAATGAGCAGTTCTTC.

The sample holds a few counts of this clone. A read error is possible here, since a much larger clone lies one base away. Additional DNA sequences in this sample encode the identical CDR3. This rearrangement joins TRBV5-6 to TRBJ2-7; 7 bases match TRBD1. This CDR3 is built from 16 residues. V dropped 0 bases and J dropped 1; count of bases not matched to a gene: 7. Germline lookup yields CDR1 SGHDT and CDR2 YYEEEE. The CDR3 DNA reads TGTGCCAGCAGCTTGGAAGACAGGGTGCCTTCCTACGAGCAGTACTTC. Protein: CASSLEDRVPSYEQYF.

This clone was observed a handful of times. The chain combines TRBV7-8 with TRBJ1-2, with D unresolved. Trimming took 1 base from V and 9 from J, leaving 6 bases between them. CDR3 length equals 11 residues. Germline-derived CDR1 and CDR2 are SGHVS and FQNEAQ. This CDR3 is CASSLGYSYTF. As DNA, the CDR3 is TGTGCCAGCAGCTTAGGGTACAGCTACACCTTC.

This sequence joins TRBV5-1 and TRBJ2-7; tentative D call: TRBD2 (5 bases). Trimming removed 0 bases from V and 3 bases from J, with 19 bases in between. Germline V gene lookup returns CDR1 SGHRS and CDR2 YFSETQ. The CDR3 has 17 amino acids. The CDR3 loop reads CASSLAQERPGIYEQYF. CDR3 bases: TGCGCCAGCAGCTTGGCCCAGGAGAGGCCCGGGATCTACGAGCAGTACTTC.

The chain links TRBV19 to TRBJ1-5; the D is unclear. Germline V lookup: CDR1 LNHDA, CDR2 SQIVND (reference sequence). V lost 5 bases and J 7 bases, leaving 9 bases between the germline ends. This CDR3 contains 12 residues. The CDR3 sequence is CASSDKEQPQHF. The CDR3 nucleotides read TGTGCCAGTAGTGACAAAGAACAGCCCCAGCATTTT.

This clone turned up a few times. The gene calls are TRBV5-1 and TRBJ1-2; 7 nucleotides align to TRBD1. Germline-derived CDR1 and CDR2 are SGHRS and YFSETQ. The length of the CDR3 is 15 residues. The J segment lost 2 bases and the V segment lost 4 bases, leaving 8 bases of the junction unmatched. The CDR3 sequence is CASSTVAGQNYGYTF. The CDR3 nucleotides read TGCGCCAGCAGCACGGTAGCGGGACAGAACTATGGCTACACCTTC.

The chain combines TRBV19 with TRBJ2-1, with a tentative D call TRBD2 (5 bases). The CDR3 sequence is 14 residues long. Trimming took 3 bases from V and 5 from J, leaving 11 bases between them. Germline values: CDR1 LNHDA, CDR2 SQIVND (reference sequence). The CDR3 sequence: CASSISGGNNEQFF. CDR3 coding DNA: TGTGCCAGTAGTATCTCTGGAGGAAACAATGAGCAGTTCTTC.

The chain recombines TRBV7-9 with TRBJ2-6; no clear D gene. There are 15 residues in the CDR3. CDR1 is SEHNR, CDR2 FQNEAQ, per germline (reference sequence). V lost 4 bases and J lost 0, with 7 bases in between. The CDR3 sequence: CASSSHNSGANVLTF. The CDR3 DNA is TGTGCCAGCAGCTCACATAACTCTGGGGCCAACGTCCTGACTTTC. The entire variable domain, with the rest obtained from reference TRBV7-9 and TRBJ2-6, is as follows: DTGVSQNPRHKITKRGQNVTFRCDPISEHNRLYWYRQTLGQGPEFLTYFQNEAQLEKSRLLSDRFSAERPKGSFSTLEIQRTEQGDSAMYLCASSSHNSGANVLTFGAGSRLTVL.

The CDR3 reads CASSLGTGRLLPGELFF. The CDR3 DNA follows: TGTGCCAGTAGTCTCGGGACAGGGAGGTTGTTACCGGGGGAGCTGTTTTTT. The chain has TRBV19 and TRBJ2-2, with 9 bases matching TRBD1. The germline V gene has CDR1 LNHDA and CDR2 SQIVND (reference sequence). The J segment lost 8 bases and the V segment lost 5 bases, leaving 15 bases of the junction unmatched. The CDR3 runs to 17 residues.

V is TRBV18 and J is TRBJ2-1; either TRBD1 or TRBD2 may supply D (5 bases each). CDR1 KGHSH and CDR2 LQKENI come from the germline V gene. The length of the CDR3 is 14 residues. Trimming removed 6 bases at V and 5 bases at J, with 14 bases between. This CDR3 reads CASSRNQGDNEQFF. CDR3 sequence (DNA): TGTGCCAGCTCTCGAAATCAGGGAGACAATGAGCAGTTCTTC.

The rearrangement links TRBV2 to TRBJ1-2, with unresolved D. V dropped 4 bases and J dropped 5 bases, with 11 bases sitting between them. CDR3 length: 13 residues. Per germline, CDR1 SNHLY and CDR2 FYNNEI. The CDR3 DNA is TGTGCCAGCAGTGCGGACGGGGTATATGGCTACACCTTC. Protein product: CASSADGVYGYTF.

CDR3 nucleotides: TGTGCCAGCTCAAAGGACAGGGCCTCCTCGGGGAACACTGAAGCTTTCTTT. Residues: CASSKDRASSGNTEAFF. The chain carries TRBV7-9 and TRBJ1-1, with 8 nucleotides matching TRBD1. The CDR3 extends over 17 amino acids. Per the germline V gene, CDR1 is SEHNR and CDR2 is FQNEAQ (reference sequence). V lost 8 bases to trimming and J lost 1 base; unmatched junction nucleotides: 15. Supplemented by reference TRBV7-9 and TRBJ1-1, the full variable domain reads DTGVSQNPRHKITKRGQNVTFRCDPISEHNRLYWYRQTLGQGPEFLTYFQNEAQLEKSRLLSDRFSAERPKGSFSTLEIQRTEQGDSAMYLCASSKDRASSGNTEAFFGQGTRLTVV.

V gene TRBV9 combines with J gene TRBJ2-5; TRBD2 matches at 8 bases. The CDR3 spans 14 residues. The trim removed 0 bases at V and 4 bases at J, leaving 2 bases unmatched. The germline V gene encodes CDR1 SGDLS and CDR2 YYNGEE. The CDR3 nucleotides are TGTGCCAGCAGCGTAGGCGGGGGGAGAGAGACCCAGTACTTC. Its translation: CASSVGGGRETQYF.

The chain joins TRBV2 to TRBJ2-7; a weak D match, TRBD2 (5 bases). V was shortened by 8 bases and J by 0 bases, with 11 bases between the two germline ends. Germline values: CDR1 SNHLY, CDR2 FYNNEI. CDR3 length equals 13 residues. As DNA, the CDR3 is TGTGCCAGCCGACCGGGGAGCTCCTACGAGCAGTACTTC. Encoded protein: CASRPGSSYEQYF. Supplemented by reference TRBV2 and TRBJ2-7, the full variable domain reads EPEVTQTPSHQVTQMGQEVILRCVPISNHLYFYWYRQILGQKVEFLVSFYNNEISEKSEIFDDQFSVERPDGSNFTLKIRSTKLEDSAMYFCASRPGSSYEQYFGPGTRLTVT.

The chain uses TRBV11-2 and TRBJ1-6, with D possibly matching TRBD1 (5 bases). The CDR3 is 14 residues long. V dropped 0 bases and J dropped 13 bases, with 13 bases sitting between them. Germline lookup yields CDR1 SGHAT and CDR2 FQNNGV. CDR3 loop: CASSLEDTGFPLHF. CDR3 sequence (DNA): TGTGCCAGCAGCTTAGAGGACACGGGATTCCCCCTCCACTTT.

The V gene is TRBV7-8, the J gene TRBJ2-5, with TRBD2 as a possible D gene (6 bases). The CDR3 is 15 residues long. CDR1 SGHVS and CDR2 FQNEAQ come from the germline V gene. V was clipped by 0 bases and J by 1 base, with 9 bases between them. The CDR3 here is CASSLAGTFQETQYF. In DNA, the CDR3 is TGTGCCAGCAGCTTAGCTGGGACTTTCCAAGAGACCCAGTACTTC.

This clone was recorded a few times. The V and J genes are TRBV7-2 and TRBJ2-7, with TRBD2 matching over 10 bases. The V gene end was trimmed by 1 base and the J gene end by 0 bases; junction bases not matched to a gene: 9. In germline, CDR1 is SGHTA, CDR2 FQGNSA. This CDR3 has 18 amino acids. The DNA for the CDR3 is TGTGCCAGCAGCTTAGTTCCCAGCGGGAGGGCCCCCTCCTACGAGCAGTACTTC. Translation: CASSLVPSGRAPSYEQYF.

The chain uses TRBV4-3 and TRBJ2-7; TRBD1 agrees at 7 bases. The CDR3 totals 15 residues. Germline CDR1 LGHNA, CDR2 YSLEER. V dropped 3 bases and J dropped 2; count of bases not matched to a gene: 7. CDR3 sequence: CASSQPGTDPYEQYF. The CDR3, as DNA: TGCGCCAGCAGCCAGCCAGGGACAGACCCCTACGAGCAGTACTTC.

This chain links TRBV29-1 with TRBJ2-3, with 11 bases fitting TRBD2. The germline V gene encodes CDR1 SQVTM and CDR2 ANQGSEA. This CDR3 has 15 amino acids. V lost 7 bases to trimming and J lost 3 bases; unmatched junction nucleotides: 9. The CDR3 spells CSAIIAGGPTDTQYF. The CDR3, as DNA: TGCAGCGCGATAATAGCGGGGGGGCCGACAGATACGCAGTATTTT.

J is TRBJ2-3 and V is TRBV4-2; possibly TRBD2 for D (6 bases). The CDR3 is 15 residues long. V was clipped by 1 base and J by 2 bases, with 10 bases between them. Germline V lookup: CDR1 LGHNA, CDR2 YNFKEQ. The CDR3 DNA reads TGTGCCAGCAGCCAAGGGCGGGGTGTCACAGATACGCAGTATTTT. Its protein product is CASSQGRGVTDTQYF.

This chain joins TRBV11-2 and TRBJ2-5; 8 bases align to TRBD1. Germline V gene lookup returns CDR1 SGHAT and CDR2 FQNNGV. With V trimmed by 3 bases and J by 5 bases, 17 bases remained unmatched. CDR3 length: 18 residues. The CDR3 is CASSFPSGWAGGQETQYF. DNA for the CDR3: TGTGCCAGCAGCTTCCCTAGTGGGTGGGCAGGGGGCCAGGAGACCCAGTACTTC.

The gene calls are TRBV27 and TRBJ2-1, with D possibly TRBD2 on 6 matching bases. Trimming took 3 bases from V and 1 from J, leaving 13 bases between them. The length of the CDR3 is 16 residues. CDR1 is MNHEY and CDR2 is SMNVEV in the germline V gene (reference sequence). The DNA of the CDR3 is TGTGCCAGCAGTTTGCGGGGAGCCCTATCCTACAATGAGCAGTTCTTC. This codes for CASSLRGALSYNEQFF.

V usage is TRBV4-2 and J usage is TRBJ1-2; D is perhaps TRBD1 (5 bases). The V end lost 0 bases, the J end lost 8 bases, and 7 bases lay between the germline ends. The CDR3 consists of 12 residues. CDR1 is LGHNA, CDR2 YNFKEQ, per germline. The CDR3 protein is CASSQDPGGYTF. Here the CDR3 DNA reads TGTGCCAGCAGCCAAGACCCAGGGGGCTACACCTTC.

The chain uses TRBV5-1 and TRBJ2-7, with 7 bases matching TRBD2. This CDR3 is built from 13 residues. Germline CDR1 reads SGHRS; CDR2 reads YFSETQ. V lost 3 bases to trimming and J lost 6 bases; unmatched junction nucleotides: 6. CDR3: CASSWGGPAEQYF. CDR3 DNA: TGCGCCAGCAGCTGGGGGGGTCCTGCCGAGCAGTACTTC.